This T cell receptor (beta chain) was recovered during a study of OX40 agonist ivuxolimab in advanced cancers. Study context: Every 2 weeks, ivuxolimab was infused into the patients intravenously at between 0.01 and 10 mg/kg. General observations from the study: Low normalized clonal expansion also occurred in some nonresponding patients.

Generated by immunoSEQ multiplex PCR, the TCRdb table keeps only in-frame clones and is missing some. The data hold tens of thousands of clones, with less than 85% observed a single time. A note on this clone: Its antigen remains unidentified.

Germline V gene sequence: CDR1 LNHDA, CDR2 SQIVND (reference sequence). The CDR3 totals 13 residues. Trimming removed 4 bases from V and 6 bases from J; junction bases left unmatched: 5. Individuals having autoimmune disease history or systemic immunosuppression were not enrolled. Drawing of blood for sampling happened at baseline, at cycle 4 day 1, and at cycle 7 day 1. This TCR derives from an adult with an advanced solid tumor such as melanoma, head and neck, liver or kidney cancer. This rearrangement joins TRBV19 to TRBJ2-7; 8 bases are shared with TRBD1. The source was CD4+ or CD8+ T cells sorted from blood, collected in a trial of the OX40 agonist ivuxolimab. CDR3 coding DNA: TGTGCCAGTAGTAAGGGACAGGTTGGCGAGCAGTACTTC. This encodes CASSKGQVGEQYF.